What follows is one TCR beta chain and its context. This sample was taken from a study of blood T cell repertoires in COVID-19. Across the study: Samples representing acute and convalescent COVID-19 were sourced from the United States, Italy and Spain. Nucleic acid was either cDNA or gDNA, and it came from T cells, B-cell-depleted T cells, or PBMCs.

This CDR3 is built from 15 residues. Germline CDR1 is SGHTA and CDR2 is FQGNSA. V lost 6 bases and J 6 bases, leaving 19 bases between the germline ends. In the study's own analysis: Scientists estimated how many nucleated cells there were by amplifying reference gene primers. The repertoire was sequenced with immunoSEQ multiplex PCR; TCRdb's copy has only in-frame clones and lacks some. V and J calls and clone size follow that table, whereas D and trimming were derived from the DNA. The sample yields under 300,000 clones, 70% to 90% seen once. The V gene is TRBV7-2, the J gene TRBJ2-3; TRBD2 might be the D (5 bases). The sequencing input was peripheral blood. This sequence was found in a woman aged 65 to 85 with active or convalescent COVID-19. Here the CDR3 DNA reads TGTGCCAGCAGTCTAGCACCACCACCGGGCGATACGCAGTATTTT. Translated: CASSLAPPPGDTQYF.